Below are 27 T cell receptor beta chains sequenced from a single sample in a study of shared clonotypes between healthy human individuals. Sequencing used immunoSEQ multiplex PCR; TCRdb keeps in-frame clones, though not all of them. Of about 580,000 clones in the sample, about 98% were seen once. CD45RO negativity and positive selection for CCR7 defined naive CD8 cells, a population that excluded terminally differentiated effector memory CD45RA+ cells. What was sequenced was naive CD8+ T cells sorted from blood. Source of these receptors: a man aged 25 to 40 in good health.

The CDR3: CASSLAATRGEQYF. The DNA for the CDR3 is TGTGCCAGCAGTTTAGCTGCGACTAGGGGAGAGCAGTACTTC. The chain joins TRBV28 to TRBJ2-7, with D possibly TRBD2 on 6 matching bases. V was cut by 2 bases and J by 7 bases, with 15 bases left in between. CDR1 is MDHEN, CDR2 SYDVKM, per germline. The CDR3 consists of 14 residues.

As for this clone: The sample carries other DNA sequences with the same CDR3. The chain carries TRBV27 and TRBJ2-2; D is uncertain. The CDR3 extends over 13 amino acids. V dropped 0 bases and J dropped 5 bases, with 4 bases sitting between them. Germline V gives CDR1 MNHEY, CDR2 SMNVEV (reference sequence). The CDR3 DNA sequence: TGTGCCAGCAGTTTATCGCGGACCGGGGAGCTGTTTTTT. The encoded protein is CASSLSRTGELFF.

This clone came up once. The V gene is TRBV29-1, the J gene TRBJ2-5; D not resolved. The CDR3 covers 14 residues. V was pared by 3 bases and J by 1 base, with 12 bases between. Germline assignment: CDR1 SQVTM and CDR2 ANQGSEA. CDR3 in amino acids: CSVDLWSFQETQYF. As DNA, the CDR3 is TGCAGCGTTGATTTATGGTCTTTCCAAGAGACCCAGTACTTC.

This clone was counted once. V gene TRBV11-3 combines with J gene TRBJ2-3; tentatively, D is TRBD2 (5 bases). Germline loops: CDR1 SGHNT, CDR2 YENEEA. The CDR3 consists of 15 residues. The V end lost 5 bases, the J end lost 6 bases, and 18 bases lay between the germline ends. The CDR3 region has the DNA TGTGCCAGCAGCGAGGACTCGGGAACCCCCGATACGCAGTATTTT. It specifies CASSEDSGTPDTQYF.

The chain combines TRBV6-6 with TRBJ1-4; unclear D gene. V lost 0 bases and J 8 bases, leaving 13 bases between the germline ends. The length of the CDR3 is 15 residues. Looked up from germline, CDR1 is MNHNY and CDR2 is SVGAGI (reference sequence). CDR3 region: CASSYSGPPGEKLFF. The CDR3 nucleotides read TGTGCCAGCAGTTACTCGGGTCCACCGGGCGAAAAACTGTTTTTT.

The V gene is TRBV27, the J gene TRBJ2-7; 13 nucleotides line up with TRBD2. The V and J ends lost 6 bases and 4 bases, in that order; junction bases with no gene match: 15. The CDR3 consists of 18 residues. CDR1 MNHEY and CDR2 SMNVEV come from the germline V gene (reference sequence). DNA for the CDR3: TGTGCCAGCAGCACTCTCGGGACTAGCGGGAAGGGGTCGTACGAGCAGTACTTC. The encoded protein is CASSTLGTSGKGSYEQYF.

The rearrangement uses TRBV15 and TRBJ2-5; TRBD1 might be the D (6 bases). The germline V gene has CDR1 LNHNV and CDR2 YYDKDF (reference sequence). The CDR3 sequence is 13 residues long. Trimming left V 4 bases short and J 7 bases short, with 13 bases between. The CDR3 coding sequence is TGTGCCACCAGCAAGGGGGTGGATGGGACCCAGTACTTC. Protein: CATSKGVDGTQYF.

The chain couples TRBV7-9 to TRBJ1-4; perhaps TRBD1 as D (5 bases). The CDR3 is made up of 16 amino acids. V was clipped by 4 bases and J by 7 bases, with 19 bases between them. Germline lookup yields CDR1 SEHNR and CDR2 FQNEAQ (reference sequence). The CDR3 protein is CASSSPGGVRGEKLFF. Here the CDR3 DNA reads TGTGCCAGCAGCTCGCCCGGGGGGGTGCGTGGTGAAAAACTGTTTTTT.

The chain couples TRBV27 to TRBJ2-1; TRBD2 might be the D (6 bases). The germline V and J ends were trimmed by 4 bases and 9 bases, with 10 bases remaining between them. CDR3 length equals 12 residues. The germline CDR1 and CDR2 sequences are MNHEY and SMNVEV (reference sequence). The CDR3 spells CASSSTSFEQFF. The CDR3, as DNA: TGTGCCAGCAGTTCGACTAGTTTTGAGCAGTTCTTC.

V is TRBV2 and J is TRBJ2-3; D is possibly TRBD2 (5 bases). The CDR3 extends over 16 amino acids. CDR1 and CDR2 from the germline V gene are SNHLY and FYNNEI. The germline V and J ends were trimmed by 2 bases and 2 bases, with 14 bases remaining between them. CDR3 sequence reads: CASSELGGGPTDTQYF. In DNA, the CDR3 is TGTGCCAGCAGTGAACTTGGAGGCGGACCCACAGATACGCAGTATTTT.

This chain connects TRBV7-2 to TRBJ2-5; D uncertain. V lost 4 bases to trimming and J lost 5 bases, with 5 bases between them. Germline V gene data show CDR1 as SGHTA and CDR2 as FQGNSA. The CDR3 runs 11 residues. The CDR3 sequence is CASSSMETQYF. The CDR3 DNA reads TGTGCCAGCAGCTCGATGGAGACCCAGTACTTC.

The chain recombines TRBV7-9 with TRBJ2-1; 8 bases are shared with TRBD2. The junction had 15 bases not matched to a gene; V was cut back by 5 bases and J by 6 bases. Germline V gene sequence: CDR1 SEHNR, CDR2 FQNEAQ (reference sequence). The CDR3 sequence is 17 residues long. Here the CDR3 DNA reads TGTGCCAGCAGCACAATACTAGCGGAGGCCCGGGGCAATGAGCAGTTCTTC. Translation gives CASSTILAEARGNEQFF.

The V call is TRBV5-4, the J call TRBJ2-3; D uncertain. Between the trimmed V and J ends, which lost 3 bases and 0 bases, there was a span of 11 bases. Germline values: CDR1 SGHNT, CDR2 YYREEE (reference sequence). The CDR3 has 15 amino acids. CDR3 nucleotide sequence: TGTGCCAGCAGCTCTCAGACCCCAAGCACAGATACGCAGTATTTT. It codes for CASSSQTPSTDTQYF.

This clone was detected once. One end of the junction fails to match germline, which may point to a read error. CDR3 amino acids: CASSPGAAAPRHF. DNA for the CDR3: TGTGCCAGCAGTCCCGGGGCGGCCGCGCCCCGGCATTTT. The chain recombines TRBV27 with TRBJ1-5, with D tentatively TRBD1 (5 bases). The CDR3 is 13 amino acids. Germline V lookup: CDR1 MNHEY, CDR2 SMNVEV (reference sequence).

The CDR3 loop is CASSLTSGRQNEQFF. The DNA for the CDR3 is TGTGCCAGCTCGTTAACTAGCGGGAGACAGAATGAGCAGTTCTTC. The gene calls are TRBV18 and TRBJ2-1, with TRBD2 identical over 11 bases. V was clipped by 6 bases and J by 7 bases; unmatched bases: 8. This CDR3 spans 15 amino acids. Germline V gene data show CDR1 as KGHSH and CDR2 as LQKENI.

This sequence joins TRBV29-1 and TRBJ1-2; TRBD1 aligns across 8 bases. V trimming: 6 bases; J trimming: 4 bases; junction bases outside the gene matches: 10. The CDR3 spans 14 residues. CDR1 and CDR2 from the germline V gene are SQVTM and ANQGSEA. The CDR3 region has the DNA TGCAGCGTAGTTACCCCGGACAGGGTCTATGGCTACACCTTC. Translated: CSVVTPDRVYGYTF. Using reference TRBV29-1 and TRBJ1-2 for the parts outside the CDR3, the full variable domain is SAVISQKPSRDICQRGTSLTIQCQVDSQVTMMFWYRQQPGQSLTLIATANQGSEATYESGFVIDKFPISRPNLTFSTLTVSNMSPEDSSIYLCSVVTPDRVYGYTFGSGTRLTVV.

The chain employs TRBV5-1 and TRBJ2-1; D is possibly TRBD2 (5 bases). The CDR3 loop spans 12 amino acids. Germline CDR1 SGHRS, CDR2 YFSETQ. V gave up 5 bases and J gave up 5 bases, with 8 bases separating them. The CDR3 is CASRPGDNEQFF. The CDR3 DNA follows: TGCGCCAGCAGGCCCGGGGACAATGAGCAGTTCTTC. Full variable domain (outside the CDR3, taken from reference TRBV5-1 and TRBJ2-1): KAGVTQTPRYLIKTRGQQVTLSCSPISGHRSVSWYQQTPGQGLQFLFEYFSETQRNKGNFPGRFSGRQFSNSRSEMNVSTLELGDSALYLCASRPGDNEQFFGPGTRLTVL.

The chain recombines TRBV14 with TRBJ1-1, with D perhaps TRBD1 (5 bases). Between the trimmed V and J ends, which lost 4 bases and 6 bases, there was a span of 12 bases. Germline V CDR1 and CDR2: SGHDN, FVKESK. This CDR3 is built from 13 residues. CDR3 region: CASSPLEGPEAFF. Here the CDR3 DNA reads TGTGCCAGCAGCCCTCTCGAGGGGCCTGAAGCTTTCTTT.

This chain uses TRBV5-3 with TRBJ2-7; 8 bases map to TRBD2. TRBV5-3 is recorded as an ORF, its role being uncertain. The J segment lost 6 bases and the V segment lost 3 bases, leaving 11 bases of the junction unmatched. This CDR3 contains 15 residues. CDR3 in amino acids: CARSCPGLGFLEQYF. Written as DNA, the CDR3 is TGTGCCAGAAGCTGCCCGGGACTAGGGTTCCTCGAGCAGTACTTC.

The V call is TRBV5-4, the J call TRBJ2-1; unclear D gene. The germline V gene has CDR1 SGHNT and CDR2 YYREEE (reference sequence). V lost 1 base to trimming and J lost 1 base, with 9 bases between them. The CDR3 runs to 15 residues. The CDR3 DNA reads TGTGCCAGCAGCTTGACGGAATGGTCCTACAATGAGCAGTTCTTC. This translates into CASSLTEWSYNEQFF. Full variable domain (remainder filled in from reference TRBV5-4 and TRBJ2-1): ETGVTQSPTHLIKTRGQQVTLRCSSQSGHNTVSWYQQALGQGPQFIFQYYREEENGRGNFPPRFSGLQFPNYSSELNVNALELDDSALYLCASSLTEWSYNEQFFGPGTRLTVL.

This rearrangement joins TRBV27 to TRBJ2-7; possible D gene TRBD2, 6 bases. The CDR3 extends over 16 amino acids. Germline V gene data show CDR1 as MNHEY and CDR2 as SMNVEV (reference sequence). Trimming left V 4 bases short and J 7 bases short, with 23 bases between. CDR3 nucleotides: TGTGCCAGCAGTTGGTTTCTTGGGGACCGAGGGACTGAGCAGTACTTC. Amino acids: CASSWFLGDRGTEQYF.

V usage is TRBV7-9 and J usage is TRBJ2-1, with 10 bases fitting TRBD1. CDR1 is SEHNR and CDR2 is FQNEAQ in the germline V gene (reference sequence). CDR3 length: 15 residues. V shed 1 base and J 8 bases; nucleotides not matched to a gene: 5. In DNA form, the CDR3 reads TGTGCCAGCAGCTTAGGGACAGGGGGTTCGGATGAGCAGTTCTTC. Translating gives CASSLGTGGSDEQFF.

The J gene is TRBJ2-7, the V gene TRBV19; 7 bases fit TRBD2. This CDR3 is 12 amino acids long. The germline CDR1 and CDR2 sequences are LNHDA and SQIVND (reference sequence). V dropped 5 bases and J dropped 6; count of bases not matched to a gene: 4. CDR3 nucleotide sequence: TGTGCCAGTAGTCTCGCTAGCGGCGAGCAGTACTTC. Translating it yields CASSLASGEQYF.

The gene calls are TRBV9 and TRBJ2-1; the D gene is possibly TRBD1 (6 bases). Trimming took 0 bases from V and 4 from J, leaving 8 bases between them. This CDR3 is 14 amino acids long. Germline-derived CDR1 and CDR2 are SGDLS and YYNGEE. The chain's CDR3 is CASSVEGEYNEQFF. In nucleotides, the CDR3 is TGTGCCAGCAGCGTAGAGGGGGAATACAATGAGCAGTTCTTC.

This sequence joins TRBV30 and TRBJ2-1; 7 bases are shared with TRBD2. Germline CDR1 is GTSNPN and CDR2 is SVGIG (reference sequence). J was trimmed by 7 bases and V by 1 base; bases with no gene match: 16. This CDR3 is 17 amino acids long. CDR3 bases: TGTGCCTGGAGTGAGGAGCGGGAAGACCCCCTGCGGAATGAGCAGTTCTTC. It encodes CAWSEEREDPLRNEQFF. Full variable domain (remainder filled in from reference TRBV30 and TRBJ2-1): SQTIHQWPATLVQPVGSPLSLECTVEGTSNPNLYWYRQAAGRGLQLLFYSVGIGQISSEVPQNLSASRPQDRQFILSSKKLLLSDSGFYLCAWSEEREDPLRNEQFFGPGTRLTVL.

The rearrangement uses TRBV9 and TRBJ2-5; tentatively, D is TRBD2 (6 bases). V lost 3 bases to trimming and J lost 6 bases, with 21 bases between them. Per germline, CDR1 SGDLS and CDR2 YYNGEE. The CDR3 contains 16 residues. CDR3 sequence reads: CASSELAGLPLQTQYF. The CDR3 nucleotides read TGTGCCAGCAGCGAGTTGGCGGGACTCCCCTTGCAGACCCAGTACTTC.

This chain joins TRBV29-1 and TRBJ2-3, with TRBD2 matching 12 bases. The CDR3 sequence is 19 residues long. Looked up from germline, CDR1 is SQVTM and CDR2 is ANQGSEA. J lost 1 base, V lost 6 bases, and 17 bases had no gene match. The DNA of the CDR3 is TGCAGCGTACTACCGCTTGTGGCTAGCGGGAGGGCCGGCACAGATACGCAGTATTTT. Its translation: CSVLPLVASGRAGTDTQYF.